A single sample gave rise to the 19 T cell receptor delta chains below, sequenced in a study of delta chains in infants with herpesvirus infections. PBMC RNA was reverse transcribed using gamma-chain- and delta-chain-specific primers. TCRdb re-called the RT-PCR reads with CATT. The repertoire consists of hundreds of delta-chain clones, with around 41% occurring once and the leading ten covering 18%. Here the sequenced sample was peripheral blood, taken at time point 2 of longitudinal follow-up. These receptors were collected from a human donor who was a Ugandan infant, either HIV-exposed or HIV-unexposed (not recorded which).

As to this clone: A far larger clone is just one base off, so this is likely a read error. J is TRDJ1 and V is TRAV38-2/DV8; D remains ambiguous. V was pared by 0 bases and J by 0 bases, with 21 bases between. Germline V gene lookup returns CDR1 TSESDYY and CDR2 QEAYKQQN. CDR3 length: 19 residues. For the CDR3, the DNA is TGTGCTTATAGGAGCGTGGGCCCACGTCGCCCCACGTACACCGATAAACTCATCTTT. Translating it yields CAYRSVGPRRPTYTDKLIF.

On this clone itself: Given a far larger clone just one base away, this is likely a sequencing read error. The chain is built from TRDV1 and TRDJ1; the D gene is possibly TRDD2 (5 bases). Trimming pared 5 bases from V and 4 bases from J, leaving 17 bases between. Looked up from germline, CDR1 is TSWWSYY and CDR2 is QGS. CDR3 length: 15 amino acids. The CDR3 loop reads CALGICLPPRDKLIF. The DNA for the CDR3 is TGTGCTCTTGGGATTTGTCTTCCGCCCCGCGATAAACTCATCTTT.

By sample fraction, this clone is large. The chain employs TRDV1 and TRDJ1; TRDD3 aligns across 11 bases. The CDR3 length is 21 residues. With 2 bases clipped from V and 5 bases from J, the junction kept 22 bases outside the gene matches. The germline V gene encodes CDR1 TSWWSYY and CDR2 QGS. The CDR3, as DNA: TGTGCTCTTGGGGAATTAAAGTCGCGGAGGGGACTACTGGGGGATAAAGATAAACTCATCTTT. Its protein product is CALGELKSRRGLLGDKDKLIF.

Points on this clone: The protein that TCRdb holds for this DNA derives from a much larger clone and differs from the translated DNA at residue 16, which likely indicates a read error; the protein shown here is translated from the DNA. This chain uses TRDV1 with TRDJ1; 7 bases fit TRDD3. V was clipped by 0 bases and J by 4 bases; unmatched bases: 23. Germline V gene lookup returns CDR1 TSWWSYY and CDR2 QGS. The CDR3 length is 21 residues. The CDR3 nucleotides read TGTGCTCTTGGGGAACTAGAAAAAACCTACGGATACTGGGGAGGGGGCGATAAACTCATCTTT. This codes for CALGELEKTYGYWGGGDKLIF.

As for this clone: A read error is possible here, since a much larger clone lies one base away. The CDR3 spells CALGELKYARTGGCGGVLGGIWGKLIF. The CDR3 DNA sequence: TGTGCTCTTGGGGAACTTAAGTACGCCCGTACTGGGGGATGCGGTGGTGTTCTCGGGGGAATTTGGGGTAAACTCATCTTT. The rearrangement uses TRDV1 and TRDJ1; TRDD3 aligns across 10 bases. This CDR3 is built from 27 residues. The V gene end was trimmed by 0 bases and the J gene end by 7 bases; junction bases not matched to a gene: 41. CDR1 is TSWWSYY and CDR2 is QGS in the germline V gene.

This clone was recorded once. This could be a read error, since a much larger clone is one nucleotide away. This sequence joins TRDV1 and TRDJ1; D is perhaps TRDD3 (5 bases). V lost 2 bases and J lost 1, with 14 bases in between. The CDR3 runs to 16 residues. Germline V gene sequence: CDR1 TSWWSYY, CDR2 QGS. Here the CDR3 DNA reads TGTGCTCTTGGGGAAGTCTGGGCCCATTGCACCGATAAACTCATCTTT. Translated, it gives CALGEVWAHCTDKLIF.

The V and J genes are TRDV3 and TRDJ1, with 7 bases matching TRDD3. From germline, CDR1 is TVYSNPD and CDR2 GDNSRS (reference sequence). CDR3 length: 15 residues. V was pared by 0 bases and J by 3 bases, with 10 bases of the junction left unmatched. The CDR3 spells CAFSSFGTGADKLIF. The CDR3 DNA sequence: TGTGCCTTTAGTTCCTTTGGTACTGGGGCCGATAAACTCATCTTT.

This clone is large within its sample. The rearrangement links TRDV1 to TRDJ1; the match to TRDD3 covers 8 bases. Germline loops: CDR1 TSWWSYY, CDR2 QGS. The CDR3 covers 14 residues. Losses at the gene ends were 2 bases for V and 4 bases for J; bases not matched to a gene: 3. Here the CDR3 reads CALGEGIRFDKLIF. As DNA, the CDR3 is TGTGCTCTTGGGGAAGGGATACGCTTCGATAAACTCATCTTT.

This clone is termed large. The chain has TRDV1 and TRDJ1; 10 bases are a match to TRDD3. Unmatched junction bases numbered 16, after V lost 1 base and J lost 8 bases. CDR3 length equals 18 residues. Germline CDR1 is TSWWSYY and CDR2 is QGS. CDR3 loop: CALGEPRSSKWGIPKLIF. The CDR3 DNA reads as TGTGCTCTTGGGGAACCCCGGTCCTCCAAATGGGGGATACCGAAACTCATCTTT.

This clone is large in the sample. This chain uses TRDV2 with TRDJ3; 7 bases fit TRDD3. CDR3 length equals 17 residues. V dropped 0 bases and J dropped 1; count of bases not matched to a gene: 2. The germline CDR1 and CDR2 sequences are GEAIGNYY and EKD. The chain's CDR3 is CACDTVGGSWDTRQMFF. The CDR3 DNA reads TGTGCCTGTGACACCGTTGGGGGATCCTGGGACACCCGACAGATGTTTTTC.

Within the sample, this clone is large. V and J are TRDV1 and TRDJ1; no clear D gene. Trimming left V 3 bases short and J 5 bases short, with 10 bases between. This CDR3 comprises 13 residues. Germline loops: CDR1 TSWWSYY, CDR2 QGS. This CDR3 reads CALGDTARDKLIF. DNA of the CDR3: TGTGCTCTTGGGGATACGGCCCGAGATAAACTCATCTTT.

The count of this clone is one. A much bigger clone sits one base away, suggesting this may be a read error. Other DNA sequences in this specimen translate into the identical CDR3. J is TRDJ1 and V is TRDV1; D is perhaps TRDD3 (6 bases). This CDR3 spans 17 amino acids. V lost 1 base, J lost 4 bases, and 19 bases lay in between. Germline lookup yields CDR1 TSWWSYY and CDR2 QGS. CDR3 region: CALGERDVLGDCDKLIF. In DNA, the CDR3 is TGTGCTCTTGGGGAACGGGATGTACTAGGGGATTGCGATAAACTCATCTTT.

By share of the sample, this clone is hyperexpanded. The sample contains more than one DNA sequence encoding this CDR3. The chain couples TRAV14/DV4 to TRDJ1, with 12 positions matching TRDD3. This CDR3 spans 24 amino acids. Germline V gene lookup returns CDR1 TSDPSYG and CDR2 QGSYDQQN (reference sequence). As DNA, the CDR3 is TGTGCTCTGAGCTTGGCCTTCCTTGACCCCGGGGTTACTGGGGGATACTTCGGGACCGATAAACTCATCTTT. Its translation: CALSLAFLDPGVTGGYFGTDKLIF.

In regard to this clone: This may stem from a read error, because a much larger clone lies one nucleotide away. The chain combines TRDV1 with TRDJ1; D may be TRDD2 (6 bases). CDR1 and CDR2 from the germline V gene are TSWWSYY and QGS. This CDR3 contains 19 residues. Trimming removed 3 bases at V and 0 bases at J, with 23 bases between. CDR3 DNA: TGTGCTCTTGGGGAGCCTCCTTCCCACGTGGGGCCTTACACCGATAAACTCATCTTT. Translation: CALGEPPSHVGPYTDKLIF.

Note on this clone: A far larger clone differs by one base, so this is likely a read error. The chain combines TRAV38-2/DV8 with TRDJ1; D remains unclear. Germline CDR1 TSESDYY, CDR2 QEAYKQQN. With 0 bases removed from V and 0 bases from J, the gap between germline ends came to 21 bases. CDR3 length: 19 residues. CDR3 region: CAYRSAGPCRPTYTDKLIF. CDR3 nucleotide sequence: TGTGCTTATAGGAGCGCGGGCCCATGTCGCCCCACGTACACCGATAAACTCATCTTT.

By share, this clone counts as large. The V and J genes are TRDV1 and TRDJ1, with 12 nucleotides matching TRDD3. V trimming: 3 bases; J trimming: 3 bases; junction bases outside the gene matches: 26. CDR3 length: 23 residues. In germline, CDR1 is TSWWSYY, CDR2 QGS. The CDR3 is CALGDTPFPSTGGYRSMADKLIF. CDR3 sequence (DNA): TGTGCTCTTGGGGACACCCCTTTCCCTAGTACTGGGGGATACCGTAGTATGGCCGATAAACTCATCTTT.

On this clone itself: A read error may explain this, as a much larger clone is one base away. CDR3 nucleotide sequence: TGTGCTCTTTGGGAGAACAACTGGGGGATATACGTCCTTAAACTCATCTTT. It specifies CALWENNWGIYVLKLIF. The chain combines TRDV1 with TRDJ1; 11 nucleotides match TRDD3. Germline CDR1 reads TSWWSYY; CDR2 reads QGS. This CDR3 is built from 17 residues.

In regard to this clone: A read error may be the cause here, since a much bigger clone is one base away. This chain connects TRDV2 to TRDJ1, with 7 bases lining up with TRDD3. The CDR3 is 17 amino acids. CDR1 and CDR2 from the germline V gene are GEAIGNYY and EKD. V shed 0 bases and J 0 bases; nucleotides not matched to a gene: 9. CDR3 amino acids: CACDTGYGGLNTDKLIF. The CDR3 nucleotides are TGTGCCTGTGACACCGGATACGGGGGGTTGAACACCGATAAACTCATCTTT.

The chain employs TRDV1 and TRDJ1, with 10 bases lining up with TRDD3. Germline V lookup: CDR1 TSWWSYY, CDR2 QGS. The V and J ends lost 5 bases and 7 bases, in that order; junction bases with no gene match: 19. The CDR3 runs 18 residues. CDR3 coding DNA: TGTGCTCTTGGGCCTAGGCGGGGGAGGCTGGGGGATAAGGGTAAACTCATCTTT. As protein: CALGPRRGRLGDKGKLIF.